This is a list of T cell receptor beta chains from one sample in a study of patients and donors after allogeneic stem cell transplantation. TCRdb used MiXCR to reprocess the RT-PCR reads, holding one entry per CDR3 protein. The sample records some 960,000 distinct CDR3 sequences, about a sixth being singletons. Material: blood, either unsorted or a sorted T cell fraction (not recorded which). The receptors shown here come from a human donor who was either an allogeneic HSCT recipient or a stem cell or donor lymphocyte infusion donor (not recorded which). It is not recorded whose cells these are; they may come from a transplant donor. Both conserved end residues are part of each CDR3.

V gene,J gene,CDR3 protein
TRBV29-1,TRBJ2-1,CSVEGSSGSSSEQFF
TRBV14,TRBJ2-4,CASSQDWRSSGIQYF
TRBV5-6,TRBJ2-3,CASSPRLAGRRGGDTQYF
TRBV9,TRBJ2-1,CASSVEAGNNYNEQFF
TRBV6-5,TRBJ1-5,CASSYRGDSNQPQHF
TRBV4-2,TRBJ2-3,CASSQEWGTDTQYF
TRBV4-1,TRBJ1-6,CASNTGAETNSPLHF
TRBV5-6,TRBJ2-5,CASSARPGLAQETQYF
TRBV12-3/TRBV12-4,TRBJ2-2,CASSLVRLAGVAGELFF
TRBV20-1,TRBJ1-4,CSAAGGLNEKLFF